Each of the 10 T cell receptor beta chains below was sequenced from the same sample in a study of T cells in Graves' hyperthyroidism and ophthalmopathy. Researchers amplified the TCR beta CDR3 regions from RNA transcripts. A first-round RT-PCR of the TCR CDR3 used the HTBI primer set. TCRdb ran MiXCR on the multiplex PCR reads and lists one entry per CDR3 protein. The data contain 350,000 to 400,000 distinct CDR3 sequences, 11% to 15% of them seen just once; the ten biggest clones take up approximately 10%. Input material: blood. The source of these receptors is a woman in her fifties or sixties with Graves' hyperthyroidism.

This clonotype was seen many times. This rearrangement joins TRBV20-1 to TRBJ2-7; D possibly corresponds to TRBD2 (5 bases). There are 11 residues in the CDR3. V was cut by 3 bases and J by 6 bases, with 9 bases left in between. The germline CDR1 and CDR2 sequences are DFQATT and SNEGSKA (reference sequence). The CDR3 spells CSARMGSEQYF. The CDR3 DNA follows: TGCAGTGCTAGGATGGGGAGCGAGCAGTACTTC.

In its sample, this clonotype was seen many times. The CDR3: CASSQQGIQETQYF. The CDR3 DNA follows: TGTGCCAGCTCACAACAGGGGATTCAAGAGACCCAGTACTTC. The chain carries TRBV18 and TRBJ2-5; 7 bases fit TRBD1. CDR3 length: 14 amino acids. The V gene end was trimmed by 4 bases and the J gene end by 2 bases; junction bases not matched to a gene: 4. Germline CDR1 reads KGHSH; CDR2 reads LQKENI.

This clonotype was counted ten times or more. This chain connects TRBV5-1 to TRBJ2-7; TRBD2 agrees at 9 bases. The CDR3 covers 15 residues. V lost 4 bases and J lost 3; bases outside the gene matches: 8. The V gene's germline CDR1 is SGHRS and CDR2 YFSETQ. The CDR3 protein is CASSVGNSGSYEQYF. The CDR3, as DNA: TGCGCCAGCAGCGTGGGTAATAGCGGGAGCTACGAGCAGTACTTC.

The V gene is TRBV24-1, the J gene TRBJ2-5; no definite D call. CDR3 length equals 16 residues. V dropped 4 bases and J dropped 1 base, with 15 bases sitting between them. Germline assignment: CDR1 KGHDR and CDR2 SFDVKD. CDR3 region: CATSDPLGRVQETQYF. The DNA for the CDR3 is TGTGCCACCAGTGACCCCCTTGGACGGGTCCAAGAGACCCAGTACTTC.

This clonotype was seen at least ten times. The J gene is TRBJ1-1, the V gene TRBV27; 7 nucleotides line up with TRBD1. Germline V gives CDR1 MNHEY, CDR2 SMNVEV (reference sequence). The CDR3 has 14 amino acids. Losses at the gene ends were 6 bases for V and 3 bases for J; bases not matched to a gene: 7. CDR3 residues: CASRLGTAYTEAFF. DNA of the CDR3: TGTGCCAGCAGGTTAGGGACAGCCTACACTGAAGCTTTCTTT.

The CDR3 is CASSFGTRRETQYF. The CDR3 coding sequence is TGTGCCAGCAGCTTCGGGACTAGAAGGGAGACCCAGTACTTC. The V call is TRBV7-2, the J call TRBJ2-5, with 8 bases fitting TRBD2. Germline CDR1 and CDR2: SGHTA and FQGNSA. This CDR3 is built from 14 residues. V dropped 3 bases and J dropped 5; count of bases not matched to a gene: 5.

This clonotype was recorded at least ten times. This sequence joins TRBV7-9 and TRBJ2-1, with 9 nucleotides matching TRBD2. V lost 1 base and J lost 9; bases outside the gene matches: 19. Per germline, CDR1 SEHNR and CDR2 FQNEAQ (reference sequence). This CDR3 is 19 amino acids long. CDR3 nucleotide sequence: TGTGCCAGCAGCTTAGTTGCGGGAGGGTCACCGGGTACGTATGGTGAGCAGTTCTTC. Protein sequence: CASSLVAGGSPGTYGEQFF.

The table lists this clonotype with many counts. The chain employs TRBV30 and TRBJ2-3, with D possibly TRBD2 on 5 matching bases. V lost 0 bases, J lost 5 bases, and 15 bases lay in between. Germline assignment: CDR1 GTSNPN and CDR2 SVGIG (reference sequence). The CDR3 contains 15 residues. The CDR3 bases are TGTGCCTGGAGTGTAAAGGTGGGAGAGGGAGATACGCAGTATTTT. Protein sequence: CAWSVKVGEGDTQYF. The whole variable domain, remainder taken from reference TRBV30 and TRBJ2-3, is SQTIHQWPATLVQPVGSPLSLECTVEGTSNPNLYWYRQAAGRGLQLLFYSVGIGQISSEVPQNLSASRPQDRQFILSSKKLLLSDSGFYLCAWSVKVGEGDTQYFGPGTRLTVL.

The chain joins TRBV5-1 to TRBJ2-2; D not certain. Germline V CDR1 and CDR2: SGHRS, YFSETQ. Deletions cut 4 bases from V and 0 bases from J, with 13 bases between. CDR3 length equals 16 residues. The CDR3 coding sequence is TGCGCCAGCAGCCCGCCCCGATCCGCGAACACCGGGGAGCTGTTTTTT. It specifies CASSPPRSANTGELFF.

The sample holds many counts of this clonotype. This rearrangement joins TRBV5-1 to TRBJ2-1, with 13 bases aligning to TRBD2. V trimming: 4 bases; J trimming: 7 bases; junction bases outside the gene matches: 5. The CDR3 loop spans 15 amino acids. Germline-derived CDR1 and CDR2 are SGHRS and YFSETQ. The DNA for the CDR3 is TGCGCCAGCAGCACAGGACTAGCGGGAGTTAATGAGCAGTTCTTC. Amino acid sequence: CASSTGLAGVNEQFF.